These 17 T cell receptor delta chains share one sample of origin, sequenced in a study of γδ T cells in repeated Plasmodium falciparum infection. TCRdb repeated clone calling on the multiplex PCR reads with CATT. The sample has 45,000 to 60,000 delta-chain clones; approximately 1.8% are singletons. Gammadelta T cells were flow-sorted from PBMC into Vgamma9/Vdelta2+ and Vdelta2-negative populations for bulk analysis. Sequenced sample: gamma-delta T cells from blood. These receptors were taken from a pool of human donors (malaria-infected and uninfected, not separated).

On this clone itself: A single base is all that separates this from a far larger clone, so a read error is likely. The same CDR3 arises from other DNA sequences in this sample as well. The V segment is TRAV38-2/DV8, and no J call was made; the table's D gene call, TRDD3, was not cross checked with the DNA. This CDR3 contains 24 residues. Germline assignment: CDR1 TSESDYY and CDR2 QEAYKQQN. CDR3: CAYRSFEYFQATYWGIPATDKLIF. The CDR3 DNA reads TGTGCTTATAGGAGCTTCGAATACTTCCAAGCTACGTACTGGGGGATACCGGCCACCGATAAACTCATTTTT.

This clone was counted at least ten times. This is likely an artifact of a read error, given a far larger clone one base away. This same CDR3 is encoded by further DNA sequences in the sample. The gene calls are TRDV2 and TRDJ1; D gene uncertain. The CDR3 runs to 15 residues. Germline V gene sequence: CDR1 GEAIGNYY, CDR2 EKD. Between the trimmed V and J ends, which lost 1 base and 8 bases, there was a span of 19 bases. CDR3 protein: CACDTLLGGSDKLIF. The DNA for the CDR3 is TGTGCCTGTGACACACTTTTGGGAGGAAGCGACAAACTCATCTTT.

This clone was counted a few times. TCRdb has a much larger clone's protein, which differs at residue 9 from the translation of this DNA, likely because of a read error; what is shown is the protein translated from the DNA. The chain employs TRDV3 and TRDJ1, with D uncertain. The J gene, left out of TCRdb, was set here by checking the DNA against germline. This CDR3 is built from 17 residues. CDR1 and CDR2 from the germline V gene are TVYSNPD and GDNSRS (reference sequence). The V and J ends lost 1 base and 8 bases respectively, with 29 bases between them. CDR3 region: CAFKSTTSSRGYRKLIF. In DNA form, the CDR3 reads TGTGCCTTTAAATCTACGACCAGCTCTCGCGGGTACAGAAAACTCATCTTT.

In its sample, this clone was seen a few times. This DNA's translation differs at residue 5 from TCRdb's protein, which comes from a much larger clone; a read error is likely, and the protein shown is translated from the DNA. This chain links TRDV1 with TRDJ1; 10 positions agree with TRDD3. The CDR3 is 21 residues long. The germline CDR1 and CDR2 sequences are TSWWSYY and QGS. J gave up 5 bases and V 4 bases, and 25 bases lay outside the gene matches. The CDR3 DNA reads as TGTGCTCTTGGGGGACTATGTTGGGTATGTACGCGTACTGGGGGATTGGATAAACTCATCTTT. Translating it yields CALGGLCWVCTRTGGLDKLIF.

Ten or more counts support this clone. The TCRdb record carries a much larger clone's protein, which differs from this DNA's translation at residue 16; a read error is the likely cause, and the protein listed here is the DNA translation. The V call is TRDV1, the J call TRDJ1, with unresolved D. Germline V gives CDR1 TSWWSYY, CDR2 QGS. The CDR3 has 19 amino acids. The CDR3 bases are TGTGCTCTTGGGGTAACTTTCCACGTCGTACTGAAAAGTACCGATAGACTCATCTTT. It encodes CALGVTFHVVLKSTDRLIF.

This clone has only a few counts. TCRdb lists the protein of a much larger clone for this DNA, which differs at residue 11, so this is likely a read error; the protein given here is translated from the DNA itself. The chain links TRDV2 to TRDJ1; 10 nucleotides match TRDD3. No J gene is reported in TCRdb; it was inferred here by comparing the DNA with germline. With V trimmed by 1 base and J by 0 bases, 19 bases remained unmatched. This CDR3 contains 21 residues. Germline V gene sequence: CDR1 GEAIGNYY, CDR2 EKD. The CDR3 protein is CACDTLLLGDADLDNTDKLIF. CDR3 nucleotide sequence: TGTGCCTGTGACACTCTTTTACTGGGGGATGCTGACCTCGACAACACCGATAAACTCATCTTT.

As regards this clone: This DNA's translation differs at residue 4 from TCRdb's protein, which comes from a much larger clone; a read error is likely, and the protein shown is translated from the DNA. The rearrangement links TRDV3 to TRDJ1; 11 nucleotides agree with TRDD3. TCRdb lists no J gene, so it was determined here by aligning the DNA to germline. CDR3 length equals 21 residues. V lost 3 bases to trimming and J lost 0 bases; unmatched junction nucleotides: 24. Germline V gene data show CDR1 as TVYSNPD and CDR2 as GDNSRS (reference sequence). For the CDR3, the DNA is TGTGCCTTCACTACTATGGGAGTGTACTGGGGGATAAGATCGCACACCGATAAACTCATCTTT. It translates to CAFTTMGVYWGIRSHTDKLIF.

This clone was seen more than once but under ten times. This likely came from a read error, as a far larger clone is one base away. This sample includes further DNA sequences coding for the same CDR3. This sequence joins TRDV1 and TRDJ2, with 8 nucleotides matching TRDD3. The J gene, left out of TCRdb, was set here by checking the DNA against germline. Per the germline V gene, CDR1 is TSWWSYY and CDR2 is QGS. The CDR3 has 21 residues. Written as DNA, the CDR3 is TGTGCTCTTGGGGAACTGGGCCCTTCGTACTGGGGGCCAGCTTTGACGGCACAACTCTTCTTT. This encodes CALGELGPSYWGPALTAQLFF.

This clone was counted a few times. The protein recorded in TCRdb matches a much larger clone and deviates from this DNA's translation at residue 4, suggesting a read error; the protein here is obtained by translating the DNA. The V gene is TRDV2, the J gene TRDJ1; the match to TRDD3 covers 11 bases. Here the J gene was assigned by germline matching of the DNA, as TCRdb has none. The CDR3 has 17 residues. Germline values: CDR1 GEAIGNYY, CDR2 EKD. The CDR3: CACNTPWGIQDTDKLIF. The CDR3 DNA reads as TGTGCCTGTAACACCCCCTGGGGGATACAGGACACCGATAAACTCATCTTT.

Notes on this clone: Given a far larger clone just one base away, this is likely a sequencing read error. Other nucleotide sequences from this sample produce the same CDR3. The chain couples TRDV2 to TRDJ3, with D possibly TRDD3 on 6 matching bases. The J gene, absent from TCRdb, was called here by matching the DNA to germline. This CDR3 region has 20 residues. Germline V gene lookup returns CDR1 GEAIGNYY and CDR2 EKD. The CDR3 loop is CACDTVGGAQSTWDTRQMFF. CDR3 DNA: TGTGCCTGTGACACCGTGGGGGGGGCCCAATCGACCTGGGACACCCGGCAGATGTTTTTC.

This clone has more than one count but fewer than ten. With only one base between it and a far larger clone, this is likely a read error. Other nucleotide sequences from this sample produce the same CDR3. V usage is TRDV2 and J usage is TRDJ1; TRDD3 is a possible D gene (6 bases). The J gene comes from matching the DNA to germline here; TCRdb lacks it. CDR3 length equals 15 residues. CDR1 is GEAIGNYY, CDR2 EKD, per germline. Trimming left V 2 bases short and J 10 bases short, with 22 bases between. The CDR3 loop reads CACDNMGGEEKRLIF. CDR3 coding DNA: TGTGCCTGTGACAACATGGGGGGGGAAGAGAAGAGACTCATCTTT.

On this clone itself: TCRdb assigns this DNA the protein of a much larger clone, which departs from its translation at residue 14; this likely reflects a read error, and the protein shown comes from translating the DNA. The gene calls are TRDV1 and TRDJ2; the D is unclear. The V and J ends lost 1 base and 5 bases respectively, with 26 bases between them. CDR1 is TSWWSYY, CDR2 QGS, per germline. The length of the CDR3 is 20 residues. CDR3 coding DNA: TGTGCTCTTGGGGAACCTCTTTCCCGTCTGGTGGGACTAGTAACAGCACAACTCTTCTTT. The encoded protein is CALGEPLSRLVGLVTAQLFF.

A note on this clone: TCRdb has a much larger clone's protein, which differs at residue 12 from the translation of this DNA, likely because of a read error; what is shown is the protein translated from the DNA. V and J are TRDV1 and TRDJ1, with a possible D match to TRDD3 (5 bases). The J gene is not listed in TCRdb, so it was assigned here from a DNA match to germline. CDR3 size: 22 residues. Germline V CDR1 and CDR2: TSWWSYY, QGS. Trimming stripped 3 bases from V and 0 bases from J, with 32 bases between. In DNA, the CDR3 is TGTGCTCTTGGGGACCCTTGGCCCCATCTTCTACATACCGGGGAGTACACCGATAAACTCATCTTT. Its protein product is CALGDPWPHLLHTGEYTDKLIF.

There are many counts of this clone. TCRdb records a much larger clone's protein for this DNA, with a difference at residue 13 that likely arises from a read error; the protein given is the translation of the DNA. The V and J genes are TRAV38-2/DV8 and TRDJ1; no firm D call. The CDR3 consists of 20 residues. Looked up from germline, CDR1 is TSESDYY and CDR2 is QEAYKQQN. Between the trimmed V and J ends, which lost 2 bases and 0 bases, there was a span of 26 bases. CDR3 sequence: CAYRRVSPSEGPQYTDKLIF. The CDR3 region has the DNA TGTGCTTATAGGAGGGTTTCCCCCTCCGAAGGCCCTCAGTACACCGATAAACTCATCTTT.

The sample holds a few counts of this clone. A far larger clone is one nucleotide away, so this likely arose from a read error. This sample includes further DNA sequences coding for the same CDR3. The chain combines TRDV2 with TRDJ1; D unresolved. As TCRdb names no J gene, one was assigned here on the basis of a DNA match to germline. V lost 0 bases to trimming and J lost 0 bases, with 25 bases between them. This CDR3 spans 20 amino acids. Germline assignment: CDR1 GEAIGNYY and CDR2 EKD. The CDR3 protein is CACDTLQVGTGGQYTDKLIF. The CDR3 DNA follows: TGTGCCTGTGACACCCTCCAGGTGGGTACAGGTGGTCAATACACCGATAAACTCATCTTT.

Comment on this clone: With a far larger clone one base away, a read error is the likely cause. This sample includes further DNA sequences coding for the same CDR3. The chain employs TRDV3 and TRDJ1, with 11 nucleotides matching TRDD3. No J gene was available from TCRdb, and it was assigned here by a germline match of the DNA. CDR3 length equals 21 residues. CDR1 TVYSNPD and CDR2 GDNSRS come from the germline V gene (reference sequence). After removal of 1 base from V and 0 bases from J, the junction contained 22 bases not matched to a gene. The DNA for the CDR3 is TGTGCCTTTACCTACCCCTCCTACTGGGGGATAGCATCCTTATACACCGATAAACTCATCTTT. Protein: CAFTYPSYWGIASLYTDKLIF.

The chain uses TRDV1 and TRDJ1; D not certain. TCRdb supplies no J gene; here it was assigned by aligning the nucleotide sequence to germline. Germline V lookup: CDR1 TSWWSYY, CDR2 QGS. V dropped 3 bases and J dropped 0 bases, with 23 bases sitting between them. The CDR3 contains 19 residues. DNA of the CDR3: TGTGCTCTTGGGGAGGACTTTTACGACCTTTTCCCGTACACCGATAAACTCATCTTT. Its translation is CALGEDFYDLFPYTDKLIF.